These T cell receptor beta chains were read from a single sample in a study of siplizumab effects on memory and regulatory T cells. Data came from immunoSEQ multiplex PCR; TCRdb stores just in-frame clones and leaves some out. The table has 120,000 or so clones, roughly 92% seen once; the top ten hold 1.3%. Material: CD4+ T cells sorted from blood. The origin of the receptors is a human donor in good health. Each CDR3 is given with its conserved first and last residue. A D gene is named only where the DNA matches it firmly.

d_gene	v_gene	j_gene	CDR3nt	CDR3aa
.	TRBV9	TRBJ2-6	TGTGCCAGCAGCGCCAACCCGCATGGGGCCAACGTCCTGACTTTC	CASSANPHGANVLTF
.	TRBV7-3	TRBJ1-6	TGTGCCAGCAGCCTCTCAACGACAGTCCATAATTCACCCCTCCACTTT	CASSLSTTVHNSPLHF
.	TRBV27	TRBJ2-6	TGTGCCATCCTCTCTGGGGCCAACGTCCTGACTTTC	CAILSGANVLTF
.	TRBV7-9	TRBJ2-2	TGTGCCAGCAGCCATCCTGCTGGGTCCCCTAACACCGGGGAGCTGTTTTTT	CASSHPAGSPNTGELFF
TRBD1	TRBV19	TRBJ1-2	TGTGCCAGTAGTGCGGGACAGCTACTCGGTCTCTACACCTTC	CASSAGQLLGLYTF
.	TRBV30	TRBJ2-3	TGTGCCTGGAAGGCGGCAGATACGCAGTATTTT	CAWKAADTQYF
TRBD1	TRBV4-1	TRBJ2-1	TGCGCCAGCAGCCCCGGACAGGGGTTAATGGTCAATGAGCAGTTCTTC	CASSPGQGLMVNEQFF
.	TRBV5-5	TRBJ1-5	TGTGCCAGCAGCGCGGATATGCGTAGCAATCAGCCCCAGCATTTT	CASSADMRSNQPQHF
.	TRBV9	TRBJ1-1	TGTGCCAGCAGCGTTACGACAGCTAACACTGAAGCTTTCTTT	CASSVTTANTEAFF
.	TRBV14	TRBJ1-2	TGTGCCAGCAGCCCCGAGATTTACTATGGCTACACCTTC	CASSPEIYYGYTF
.	TRBV19	TRBJ2-1	TGTGCCAGTAGTCCGGTAGCGTCCGGAGCACGGGAGCAGTTCTTC	CASSPVASGAREQFF
.	TRBV5-1	TRBJ2-7	TGCGCCAGCAGCTTGGCCGGGGCGGAAATCTCCTACGAGCAGTACTTC	CASSLAGAEISYEQYF
.	TRBV13	TRBJ1-2	TGTGCCAGCAGCTTAGGCCTCCAGGGCGAGGATGGCTACACCTTC	CASSLGLQGEDGYTF
.	TRBV5-4	TRBJ2-3	TGTGCCACACGATTTGGGAACACAGATACGCAGTATTTT	CATRFGNTDTQYF
TRBD2	TRBV5-1	TRBJ2-1	TGCGCCAGCGAGATGTATGGACTAGGGTACAATGAGCAGTTCTTC	CASEMYGLGYNEQFF
TRBD2	TRBV28	TRBJ2-3	TGTGCCAGCACCGGGGGGGCCTTCGGCACAGATACGCAGTATTTT	CASTGGAFGTDTQYF
TRBD1	TRBV5-1	TRBJ2-5	TGCGCCAGCAACCCGGGACAGGGGACCCTCAAAGAGACCCAGTACTTC	CASNPGQGTLKETQYF
TRBD1	TRBV30	TRBJ1-2	TGTGCCTGGATTAAGGACAGGGCGGGTGGCTACACCTTC	CAWIKDRAGGYTF
.	TRBV5-1	TRBJ2-1	TGCGCCAGCAGCTTGGGAGATGATGAGCAGTTCTTC	CASSLGDDEQFF
.	TRBV10-3	TRBJ2-3	TGTGCCACCAACCTAGGGGGTCGGGCAGATACGCAGTATTTT	CATNLGGRADTQYF
TRBD1	TRBV19	TRBJ1-2	TGTGCCAGTAGTGCCACTCCCGGGACAGGGAGAGGCTACACCTTC	CASSATPGTGRGYTF
.	TRBV23-1	TRBJ1-1	TGCGCCAGCAGCCGCAACGGAACAGCCAGCATCATGAACACTGAAGCTTTCTTT	CASSRNGTASIMNTEAFF
.	TRBV6-5	TRBJ1-3	TGTGCCAGCAGCCCATTTTTCTCTGGAAACACCATATATTTT	CASSPFFSGNTIYF
TRBD2	TRBV5-8	TRBJ2-1	TGTGCCAGCAGCCAGGGACTAGCGGGCAGATCCAATGAGCAGTTCTTC	CASSQGLAGRSNEQFF
.	TRBV28	TRBJ1-5	TGTGCCAGCAGCCTGGGGGACAGCAATCAGCCCCAGCATTTT	CASSLGDSNQPQHF
TRBD2	TRBV7-3	TRBJ2-1	TGTGCCAGCAGCCCTTTCGGGGCGGGAGGGCACAATGAGCAGTTCTTC	CASSPFGAGGHNEQFF
TRBD1	TRBV7-9	TRBJ1-6	TGTGCCAGCAGCTCCGGGACAGCACTTATCTCCTATAATTCACCCCTCCACTTT	CASSSGTALISYNSPLHF
TRBD1	TRBV25-1	TRBJ1-5	TGTGCCAGCAGTGAAGGACAGGCAAGGCAGCCCCAGCATTTT	CASSEGQARQPQHF
TRBD1	TRBV6-1	TRBJ1-5	TGTGCCAGCAGTGAAGAACAGGGGTGGGTTCAGCCCCAGCATTTT	CASSEEQGWVQPQHF
TRBD2	TRBV9	TRBJ2-1	TGTGCCAGCAGCCCACCACCGGGACTAGCGCGAGAGTCCTACAATGAGCAGTTCTTC	CASSPPPGLARESYNEQFF